This T cell receptor (beta chain) was found in a study of blood T cell repertoires in COVID-19 (dated by TCRdb to between 2020 and 2021). Notes on the research overall: Collaborator samples came from the United States, Italy and Spain and covered acute and convalescent phases of COVID-19. The sample metadata nearly always contained a de-identified subject ID, COVID-19 status, age in years and sex. HLA class I and class II types, where available, came from metadata supplied by the sample provider rather than from assay-based typing. The material from the prospective study consisted of cDNA or gDNA derived from T cells, B-cell-depleted T cells, or PBMCs. The repertoires were made available in a free public database intended to serve as a resource for research on the immune response to SARS-CoV-2. The samples were drawn from the first 160 participants of the ongoing ImmuneRACE study and from over 950 subjects provided by 6 global collaborators. Subjects who had been exposed to COVID-19, were actively infected with it, or had recovered from it provided the deeply sampled blood TCRbeta repertoires that made up the dataset.

Each collaborating institution followed its own protocols to collect whole blood in K2EDTA tubes. For TCRbeta analysis, collaborators shipped samples in one of three forms: frozen whole blood, isolated PBMCs, or DNA extracted from either of those sample types. TCRbeta CDR3 regions were amplified from genomic DNA by means of the immunoSEQ Assay, a bias-controlled multiplex PCR. Per the source publication's procedure: Nucleated cell counts per sample were estimated from amplification of reference gene primers within the assay. To quantify the absolute abundance of each unique TCRbeta CDR3 rearrangement, sequence reads were collapsed and filtered. For each sample, productive Simpson clonality was calculated as the square root of Simpson's diversity index across productive rearrangements. TCRdb carries this immuneACCESS record with in-frame sequences only. Its versions omit some clonotypes, under half of them owing to an unresolved V gene in the studies checked, with the rest unexplained. That table is the source of V, J and clone size, and D and trimming were worked out from the DNA. The sample table shows 150,000 to 200,000 clones, and around 80% are seen once. The ten largest account for around 2.8% of the sample.

Results the study describes overall, beyond this receptor: Clinical and demographic metadata were provided uncurated, with the amount varying by source and participant.

To note about this clone: Its antigen remains undetermined. No much larger clone exists at a distance of one base, and base qualities are not known.

The TCR sequence derives from a woman of 80 years or more with active or convalescent COVID-19. Source material: peripheral blood.

The nucleotides are TGTGCCAGCAGCTTGCGGGGGGGTTACGATGAGCAGTTCTTC. It translates as CASSLRGGYDEQFF. This receptor chain uses TRBV5-4 and TRBJ2-1; TRBD2 aligns with 8 central bases. Compared with germline, V lacks 1 base and J lacks 8 bases; bases without a gene match: 5. The CDR3, from cysteine to phenylalanine, totals 14 residues. Only CDR3 DNA is held: 42 bases, read in frame from base 1. The germline V gene (reference sequence) provides CDR1 SGHNT and CDR2 YYREEE.